The rows below give T cell receptor beta chains drawn from one sample of a study of CD8 T cells in Susac syndrome. TCRdb reprocessed the immunoSEQ multiplex PCR reads with MiXCR, giving one entry per CDR3 protein. Here the sample spans under 150,000 distinct CDR3 sequences, 65% to 90% being singletons. Material for sequencing was CD8+ T cells from PBMCs. Receptor source: a human donor with multiple sclerosis. Both conserved end residues are part of each CDR3. A D gene is named only where the DNA matches it firmly. Clone size is given for some rows only: seen once, a few or many times, or a class if the clone is expanded.

D	length	J	V	size	DNA	CDR3
TRBD1	16	TRBJ2-2	TRBV19	-	TGTGCCAGTAGTATGTACCGGGACAGGGACCACGGGGAGCTGTTTTTT	CASSMYRDRDHGELFF
-	13	TRBJ1-1	TRBV25-1	-	TGTGCCAGCAGCCTCGGGATCAACACTGAAGCTTTCTTT	CASSLGINTEAFF
-	14	TRBJ1-2	TRBV10-3	-	TGTGCCACCGTAACGACCGGAACCCCAAAGGGCTACACCTTC	CATVTTGTPKGYTF
-	12	TRBJ1-1	TRBV7-9	-	TGTGCCAGCAGCGCCCCCACTACTGAAGCTTTCTTT	CASSAPTTEAFF
-	14	TRBJ2-1	TRBV16	-	TGTGCCAGCACCCCCGCCTCCGGGCCAAGGGAGCAGTTCTTC	CASTPASGPREQFF
TRBD1	17	TRBJ1-1	TRBV5-1	-	TGCGCCAGCAGCTTGATTCGGACAGGGGATTTGCACACTGAAGCTTTCTTT	CASSLIRTGDLHTEAFF
-	15	TRBJ1-1	TRBV5-1	-	TGCGCCAGCAGCTTGGGGCCTGAGAGTAACAATGAAGCTTTCTTT	CASSLGPESNNEAFF
-	13	TRBJ2-5	TRBV7-9	few	TGTGCCAGCAGCTTGGCGGGGGCCCGGGCCCAGTACTTC	CASSLAGARAQYF
TRBD1	18	TRBJ1-2	TRBV7-2	-	TGTGCCAGCAGCTTCGGTCTACAGGGGGCGCCGGTAGACTATGGCTACACCTTC	CASSFGLQGAPVDYGYTF
TRBD2	14	TRBJ2-1	TRBV27	-	TGTGCCAGCAGCGGACTAGCGCCGGATAATGAGCAGTTCTTC	CASSGLAPDNEQFF
-	15	TRBJ2-1	TRBV27	-	TGTGCCAGCAGTTTAACCGGGACCCCATACAATGAGCAGTTCTTC	CASSLTGTPYNEQFF
TRBD2	15	TRBJ2-1	TRBV10-3	-	TGTGCCATCAGTGGATCCGGGACTACCTACAATGAGCAGTTCTTC	CAISGSGTTYNEQFF
-	15	TRBJ2-7	TRBV5-1	-	TGCGCCAGCAGCTTACACAGGGGAGGAGGGTACGAGCAGTACTTC	CASSLHRGGGYEQYF
-	13	TRBJ2-1	TRBV10-3	-	TGTGCCATCAGTGATGGCCCCTACAATGAGCAGTTCTTC	CAISDGPYNEQFF
-	14	TRBJ1-2	TRBV19	once	TGTGCCAGTAGTATAGCTACAGGCAACTATGGCTACACCTTC	CASSIATGNYGYTF
-	15	TRBJ2-1	TRBV9	-	TGTGCCAGCAGCGTAAACAGGGACTCCTACAATGAGCAGTTCTTC	CASSVNRDSYNEQFF
-	14	TRBJ1-1	TRBV7-9	-	TGTGCCAGCAGCTTAGAGTCCAGGGATCCTGAAGCTTTCTTT	CASSLESRDPEAFF
-	12	TRBJ2-3	TRBV5-1	once	TGCGCCAGCAGTCGACCGGAGGATACGCAGTATTTT	CASSRPEDTQYF
-	15	TRBJ2-1	TRBV7-9	-	TGTGCCAGCAGCTTCCCGGACAGTGGGTACAATGAGCAGTTCTTC	CASSFPDSGYNEQFF
-	13	TRBJ2-5	TRBV6-1	few	TGTGCCAGCAGGGTACCAGGGTACGAGACCCAGTACTTC	CASRVPGYETQYF
-	12	TRBJ1-1	TRBV19	few	TGTGCCAGTCGGCACTTGAACACTGAAGCTTTCTTT	CASRHLNTEAFF
TRBD2	13	TRBJ2-1	TRBV5-4	-	TGTGCCAGCAGCTTGTGGGGGGGTGATGAGCAGTTCTTC	CASSLWGGDEQFF
-	13	TRBJ1-1	TRBV7-6	few	TGTGCCAGCAGCTCCACTTTAGCGGATGAAGCTTTCTTT	CASSSTLADEAFF
-	12	TRBJ1-2	TRBV7-9	-	TGTGCCAGCAGCTTAACAGGGTTAGGCTACACCTTC	CASSLTGLGYTF
TRBD2	15	TRBJ2-1	TRBV4-2	-	TGTGCCAGCAGCCAAGAGGCGGGGGGGATAAATGAGCAGTTCTTC	CASSQEAGGINEQFF
-	13	TRBJ2-2	TRBV7-9	once	TGTGCCAGCAGCTTACCCGGGACCGGGGAGCTGTTTTTT	CASSLPGTGELFF
-	15	TRBJ1-5	TRBV4-1	few	TGCGCCAGCAGCCCACCTGTTCTCAGCAATCAGCCCCAGCATTTT	CASSPPVLSNQPQHF
TRBD1	19	TRBJ2-1	TRBV7-9	-	TGTGCCAGCAGCTCAACAATGGGGACAGAAGGACCATCCTACAATGAGCAGTTCTTC	CASSSTMGTEGPSYNEQFF
TRBD2	15	TRBJ2-3	TRBV2	-	TGTGCCAGCAGGGAGACTAGCGGGAGCCCAGATACGCAGTATTTT	CASRETSGSPDTQYF
-	15	TRBJ1-2	TRBV5-8	-	TGTGCCAGCAGCTCGGAAGGGGTACGCGGCTATGGCTACACCTTC	CASSSEGVRGYGYTF
TRBD2	17	TRBJ2-3	TRBV7-2	-	TGTGCCGCAACGGGACTAGCGGGATGGGAAAGCACAGATACGCAGTATTTT	CAATGLAGWESTDTQYF
-	16	TRBJ2-1	TRBV6-2/TRBV6-3	-	TGTGCCAGCAGTTACTCGCTTTTGACTACAACCAATGAGCAGTTCTTC	CASSYSLLTTTNEQFF
-	16	TRBJ2-1	TRBV27	-	TGTGCCAGCACCTACCTAATTGGGGGAAAGAGAAATGAGCAGTTCTTC	CASTYLIGGKRNEQFF
TRBD1	13	TRBJ1-1	TRBV20-1	-	TGCAGTGCCCTGACAGGGATGAACACTGAAGCTTTCTTT	CSALTGMNTEAFF
-	13	TRBJ1-2	TRBV7-9	-	TGTGCCAGCAGCCCCTACTATGAGGGGCCCTACACCTTC	CASSPYYEGPYTF
-	15	TRBJ2-7	TRBV11-1	-	TGTGCCAGCAGCTGGGGGGACGGAGGGTTCTACGAGCAGTACTTC	CASSWGDGGFYEQYF
-	13	TRBJ1-1	TRBV28	once	TGTGCCAGCAGGCAGCCGGGTTCCACTGAAGCTTTCTTT	CASRQPGSTEAFF
-	15	TRBJ1-2	TRBV4-1	-	TGCGCCAGCAGCCAAGTTAATGCAGGGGCGGGGGGCTACACCTTC	CASSQVNAGAGGYTF
TRBD1	17	TRBJ2-1	TRBV19	few	TGTGCCAGTAGTATTTTCCTGATGAGGGACAGATACAATGAGCAGTTCTTC	CASSIFLMRDRYNEQFF
-	11	TRBJ2-3	TRBV25-1	-	TGTGCCAGCAGTGTGGGAAATACGCAGTATTTT	CASSVGNTQYF
-	11	TRBJ2-4	TRBV29-1	once	TGCAGCGCTGGGGAAGAAAACATTCAGTACTTC	CSAGEENIQYF
TRBD2	15	TRBJ2-7	TRBV7-8	-	TGTGCCAGCAGCTTAGTACGTACTAGCGGGGGCGAGCAGTACTTC	CASSLVRTSGGEQYF